The TCR beta chain under discussion was sequenced for a study of blood T cell repertoires in COVID-19. The wider study: T cells, B-cell-depleted T cells, or PBMCs supplied cDNA or gDNA.

Sequencing was performed with immunoSEQ multiplex PCR; in TCRdb, only in-frame clones are kept and a portion is missing. The table has roughly 150,000 clones, roughly 74% seen once. V lost 5 bases to trimming and J lost 14 bases, with 16 bases between them. This CDR3 comprises 13 residues. This clone was recorded a few times. Sequencing was done on a sample of peripheral blood. The V call is TRBV12-3 or TRBV12-4, the J call TRBJ1-6; TRBD1 is a possible D gene (5 bases). The clonotype was recovered from an elderly woman with acute or convalescent COVID-19. The CDR3 loop is CASSVTREATLHF. CDR3 DNA sequence: TGTGCCAGCAGTGTAACCAGGGAGGCCACCCTCCACTTT.